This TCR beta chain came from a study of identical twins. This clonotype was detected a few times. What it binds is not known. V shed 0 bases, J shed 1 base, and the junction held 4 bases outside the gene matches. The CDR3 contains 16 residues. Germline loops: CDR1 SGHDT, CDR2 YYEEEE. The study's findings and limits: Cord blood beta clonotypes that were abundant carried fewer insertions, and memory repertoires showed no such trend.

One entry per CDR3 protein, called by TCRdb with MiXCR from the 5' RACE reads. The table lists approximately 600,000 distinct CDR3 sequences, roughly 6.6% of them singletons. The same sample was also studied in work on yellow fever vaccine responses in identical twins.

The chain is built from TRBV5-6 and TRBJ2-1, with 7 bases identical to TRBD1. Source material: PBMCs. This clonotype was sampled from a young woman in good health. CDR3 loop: CASSLVGQVSYNEQFF. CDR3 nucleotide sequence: TGTGCCAGCAGCTTGGTAGGACAGGTGTCCTACAATGAGCAGTTCTTC.